These 20 T cell receptor beta chains originate from one sample sequenced in a study of shared clonotypes between healthy human individuals. Data came from immunoSEQ multiplex PCR; TCRdb stores just in-frame clones and leaves some out. In the table there are some 580,000 clones, roughly 98% of which are singletons. Naive CD8 cells, CD45RO-negative and positively selected for CCR7, excluded terminally differentiated effector memory CD45RA+ cells. The sequencing sample was made of naive CD8+ T cells sorted from blood. The origin of the receptors is a man in his thirties or forties in good health.

Concerning this clone: The same CDR3 can be traced to other DNA sequences in this sample. V gene TRBV18 combines with J gene TRBJ2-1; D not certain. V dropped 5 bases and J dropped 7 bases, with 3 bases sitting between them. Germline CDR1 is KGHSH and CDR2 is LQKENI. This CDR3 has 10 residues. The CDR3: CASSGNEQFF. The CDR3 DNA is TGTGCCAGCTCAGGGAATGAGCAGTTCTTC. The full variable domain, completed using reference TRBV18 and TRBJ2-1, is NAGVMQNPRHLVRRRGQEARLRCSPMKGHSHVYWYRQLPEEGLKFMVYLQKENIIDESGMPKERFSAEFPKEGPSILRIQQVVRGDSAAYFCASSGNEQFFGPGTRLTVL.

The chain links TRBV6-6 to TRBJ2-5; the match to TRBD2 covers 8 bases. V lost 8 bases to trimming and J lost 3 bases; unmatched junction nucleotides: 11. The CDR3 covers 15 residues. Germline V gives CDR1 MNHNY, CDR2 SVGAGI (reference sequence). CDR3 sequence: CASSLGGEREETQYF. The CDR3 bases are TGTGCCAGCTCCCTCGGGGGGGAGCGCGAAGAGACCCAGTACTTC.

V and J are TRBV6-6 and TRBJ1-1; 7 bases agree with TRBD1. The ends lost 7 bases at V and 6 bases at J; junction bases unmatched: 5. The CDR3 extends over 12 amino acids. Germline V gives CDR1 MNHNY, CDR2 SVGAGI (reference sequence). The CDR3 region has the DNA TGTGCCAGCATAGGGACAGAGCCTGAAGCTTTCTTT. Translating it yields CASIGTEPEAFF.

This clone was observed once. The rearrangement joins TRBV2 to TRBJ2-7; unclear D gene. The CDR3 spans 13 residues. CDR1 is SNHLY, CDR2 FYNNEI, per germline. V lost 11 bases, J lost 6 bases, and 20 bases lay in between. The CDR3 sequence: CAASFGLFIEQYF. CDR3 sequence (DNA): TGTGCCGCCAGCTTCGGCCTCTTCATCGAGCAGTACTTC.

The rearrangement joins TRBV27 to TRBJ2-1; possibly TRBD1 for D (5 bases). This CDR3 region has 13 residues. Germline V gene lookup returns CDR1 MNHEY and CDR2 SMNVEV (reference sequence). V lost 7 bases and J 6 bases, leaving 13 bases between the germline ends. CDR3 loop: CASKTGLGNEQFF. In DNA form, the CDR3 reads TGTGCCAGCAAAACAGGCCTTGGCAATGAGCAGTTCTTC.

Details on this clone: Other DNA variants within this sample encode the same CDR3. The chain has TRBV28 and TRBJ2-7; no clear D gene. The CDR3 contains 12 residues. CDR1 is MDHEN and CDR2 is SYDVKM in the germline V gene. The germline V and J ends were trimmed by 3 bases and 3 bases, with 6 bases remaining between them. The CDR3 sequence is CASSLTDYEQYF. CDR3 sequence (DNA): TGTGCCAGCAGTTTGACTGACTACGAGCAGTACTTC.

The V and J genes are TRBV7-2 and TRBJ2-7, with D perhaps matching TRBD2 (6 bases). The V end lost 2 bases, the J end lost 0 bases, and 14 bases lay between the germline ends. Looked up from germline, CDR1 is SGHTA and CDR2 is FQGNSA. The CDR3 spans 16 residues. CDR3 loop: CASSLIPSDFSYEQYF. As DNA, the CDR3 is TGTGCCAGCAGCTTAATCCCTAGCGATTTCTCCTACGAGCAGTACTTC.

The CDR3 is CASSFFGFASSYEQYF. CDR3 in DNA: TGTGCCAGCAGCTTTTTCGGTTTCGCCTCATCCTACGAGCAGTACTTC. This chain connects TRBV7-6 to TRBJ2-7; D is ambiguous. The germline CDR1 and CDR2 sequences are SGHVS and FNYEAQ. This CDR3 is 16 amino acids long. V was pared by 3 bases and J by 1 base, with 16 bases between. Together with reference TRBV7-6 and TRBJ2-7, the CDR3 gives the full variable domain: GAGVSQSPRYKVTKRGQDVALRCDPISGHVSLYWYRQALGQGPEFLTYFNYEAQQDKSGLPNDRFSAERPEGSISTLTIQRTEQRDSAMYRCASSFFGFASSYEQYFGPGTRLTVT.

The rearrangement uses TRBV7-9 and TRBJ2-1; 10 bases match TRBD2. The trim removed 1 base at V and 6 bases at J, leaving 3 bases unmatched. Germline V gene lookup returns CDR1 SEHNR and CDR2 FQNEAQ (reference sequence). The CDR3 contains 15 residues. The CDR3: CASSLESGRVNEQFF. For the CDR3, the DNA is TGTGCCAGCAGCTTAGAGAGCGGGAGGGTCAATGAGCAGTTCTTC.

This clone was observed a single time. This sequence joins TRBV19 and TRBJ1-5; no reliable D call. The germline V gene has CDR1 LNHDA and CDR2 SQIVND (reference sequence). This CDR3 region has 14 residues. The V gene lost 5 bases and the J gene lost 4 bases, with 12 bases spanning the gap. The CDR3 DNA reads as TGTGCCAGTAGTTCGGAAGGAGGAAATCAGCCCCAGCATTTT. Its protein product is CASSSEGGNQPQHF.

The rearrangement joins TRBV27 to TRBJ2-7; tentatively, D is TRBD1 (5 bases). Trimming removed 5 bases at V and 2 bases at J, with 13 bases between. The CDR3 spans 14 residues. CDR1 and CDR2 from the germline V gene are MNHEY and SMNVEV (reference sequence). CDR3 sequence reads: CASSPGLRAYEQYF. DNA of the CDR3: TGTGCCAGCAGTCCAGGGTTACGTGCCTACGAGCAGTACTTC.

This clone was counted once. J is TRBJ2-7 and V is TRBV11-3; D is unresolved. Germline V gene sequence: CDR1 SGHNT, CDR2 YENEEA. The CDR3 spans 12 residues. Trimming removed 2 bases at V and 4 bases at J, with 6 bases between. The CDR3 protein is CASSLNGYEQYF. CDR3 coding DNA: TGTGCCAGCAGCTTAAATGGTTACGAGCAGTACTTC.

The chain has TRBV2 and TRBJ1-1; D remains unclear. V was trimmed by 10 bases and J by 0 bases, leaving 18 bases between them. Germline V gives CDR1 SNHLY, CDR2 FYNNEI. The CDR3 contains 15 residues. The CDR3 loop is CATKSERTVNTEAFF. CDR3 in DNA: TGTGCCACAAAAAGCGAAAGGACGGTGAACACTGAAGCTTTCTTT.

CDR3 in DNA: TGTGCCAGCAGTGATAATTTCCCTAGCGGGGAGTACAATGAGCAGTTCTTC. This codes for CASSDNFPSGEYNEQFF. This chain joins TRBV6-1 and TRBJ2-1; 9 bases match TRBD2. Germline-derived CDR1 and CDR2 are MNHNS and SASEGT. V shed 3 bases, J shed 4 bases, and the junction held 10 bases outside the gene matches. This CDR3 is built from 17 residues.

V usage is TRBV7-9 and J usage is TRBJ1-2, with 8 bases fitting TRBD1. Germline V CDR1 and CDR2: SEHNR, FQNEAQ (reference sequence). The CDR3 is 14 amino acids. V was pared by 2 bases and J by 4 bases, with 3 bases of the junction left unmatched. The DNA of the CDR3 is TGTGCCAGCAGCTTACAGGGGGCGGTCTATGGCTACACCTTC. This sequence encodes CASSLQGAVYGYTF.

V is TRBV19 and J is TRBJ1-5, with 7 bases that match TRBD1. The CDR3 sequence is 15 residues long. The V gene's germline CDR1 is LNHDA and CDR2 SQIVND (reference sequence). V dropped 8 bases and J dropped 5; count of bases not matched to a gene: 12. The CDR3 here is CASLADRASDQPQHF. The CDR3 DNA sequence: TGTGCCAGTCTTGCTGACAGGGCATCCGATCAGCCCCAGCATTTT.

This sequence joins TRBV28 and TRBJ1-5; D is undetermined. The germline V gene has CDR1 MDHEN and CDR2 SYDVKM. This CDR3 has 13 residues. V lost 3 bases to trimming and J lost 9 bases, with 12 bases between them. The CDR3 DNA sequence: TGTGCCAGCAGTTTGGAGGGTTTGTGGCCCCAGCATTTT. This codes for CASSLEGLWPQHF. The entire variable domain, with the rest obtained from reference TRBV28 and TRBJ1-5, is as follows: DVKVTQSSRYLVKRTGEKVFLECVQDMDHENMFWYRQDPGLGLRLIYFSYDVKMKEKGDIPEGYSVSREKKERFSLILESASTNQTSMYLCASSLEGLWPQHFGDGTRLSIL.

The chain links TRBV27 to TRBJ2-2, with D possibly being TRBD2 (6 bases). Germline V CDR1 and CDR2: MNHEY, SMNVEV (reference sequence). The CDR3 contains 14 residues. V gave up 1 base and J gave up 8 bases, with 11 bases separating them. Here the CDR3 reads CASSLLGLPGELFF. The CDR3 nucleotides read TGTGCCAGCAGTTTATTGGGACTCCCGGGGGAGCTGTTTTTT.

The genes are TRBV4-1 and TRBJ2-1, with D possibly matching TRBD1 (6 bases). The V end was cut by 1 base, the J end by 6 bases, with 7 bases between. The CDR3 runs 13 residues. The germline CDR1 and CDR2 sequences are MGHRA and YSYEKL. CDR3 in amino acids: CASSQGTANEQFF. The CDR3 coding sequence is TGCGCCAGCAGCCAAGGGACAGCCAATGAGCAGTTCTTC.

The chain uses TRBV7-9 and TRBJ2-7; 7 bases align to TRBD1. The V segment lost 6 bases and the J segment 3 bases; nucleotides outside the gene matches: 8. The CDR3 runs 14 residues. Germline CDR1 reads SEHNR; CDR2 reads FQNEAQ (reference sequence). Here the CDR3 DNA reads TGTGCCAGCAGTCCCCGACAGGGAATCTACGAGCAGTACTTC. Translating gives CASSPRQGIYEQYF.